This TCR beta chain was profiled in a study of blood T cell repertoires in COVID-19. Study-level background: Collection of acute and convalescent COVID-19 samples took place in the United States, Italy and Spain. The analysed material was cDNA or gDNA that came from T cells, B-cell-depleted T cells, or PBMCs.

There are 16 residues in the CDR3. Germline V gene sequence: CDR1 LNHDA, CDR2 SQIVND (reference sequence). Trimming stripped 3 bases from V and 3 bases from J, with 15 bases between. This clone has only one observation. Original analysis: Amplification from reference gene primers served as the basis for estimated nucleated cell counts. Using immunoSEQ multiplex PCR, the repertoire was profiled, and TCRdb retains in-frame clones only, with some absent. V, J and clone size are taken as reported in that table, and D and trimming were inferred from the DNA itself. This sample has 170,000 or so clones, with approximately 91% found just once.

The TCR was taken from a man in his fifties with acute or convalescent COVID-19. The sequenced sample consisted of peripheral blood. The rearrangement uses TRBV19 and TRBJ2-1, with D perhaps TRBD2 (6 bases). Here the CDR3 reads CASSILHLADYNEQFF. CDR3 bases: TGTGCCAGTAGTATTCTTCACTTAGCGGACTACAATGAGCAGTTCTTC.